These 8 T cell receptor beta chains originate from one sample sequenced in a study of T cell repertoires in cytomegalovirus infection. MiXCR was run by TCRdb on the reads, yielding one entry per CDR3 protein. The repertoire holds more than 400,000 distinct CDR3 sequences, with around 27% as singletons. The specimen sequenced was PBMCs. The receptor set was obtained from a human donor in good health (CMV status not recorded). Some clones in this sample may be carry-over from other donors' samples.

CDR3 nucleotides: TGCGCCAGCAGTGGGCGCGCTAGCGGGATAGTTTACAATGAGCAGTTCTTC. Its protein product is CASSGRASGIVYNEQFF. The rearrangement links TRBV5-1 to TRBJ2-1; 9 bases agree with TRBD2. The V gene end was trimmed by 5 bases and the J gene end by 4 bases; junction bases not matched to a gene: 13. The CDR3 consists of 17 residues. The V gene's germline CDR1 is SGHRS and CDR2 YFSETQ.

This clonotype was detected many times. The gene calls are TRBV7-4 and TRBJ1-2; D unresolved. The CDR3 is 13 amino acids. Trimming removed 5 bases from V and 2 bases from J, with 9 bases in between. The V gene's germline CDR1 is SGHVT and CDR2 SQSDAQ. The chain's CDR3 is CASSANRNYGYTF. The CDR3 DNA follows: TGTGCCAGCAGCGCTAACAGAAACTATGGCTACACCTTC.

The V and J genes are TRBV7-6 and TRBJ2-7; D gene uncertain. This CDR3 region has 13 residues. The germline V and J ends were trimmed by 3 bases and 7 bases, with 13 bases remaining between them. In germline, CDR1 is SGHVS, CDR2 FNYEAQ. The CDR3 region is CASSFTRVGEQYV. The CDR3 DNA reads TGTGCCAGCAGCTTCACACGGGTGGGAGAGCAGTACGTC.

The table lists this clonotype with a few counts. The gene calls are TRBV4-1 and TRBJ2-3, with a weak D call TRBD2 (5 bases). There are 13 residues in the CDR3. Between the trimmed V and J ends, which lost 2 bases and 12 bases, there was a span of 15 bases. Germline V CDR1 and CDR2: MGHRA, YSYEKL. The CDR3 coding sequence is TGCGCCAGCAGCCAATTGATGGCTAGCTCTCAGTATTTT. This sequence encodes CASSQLMASSQYF.

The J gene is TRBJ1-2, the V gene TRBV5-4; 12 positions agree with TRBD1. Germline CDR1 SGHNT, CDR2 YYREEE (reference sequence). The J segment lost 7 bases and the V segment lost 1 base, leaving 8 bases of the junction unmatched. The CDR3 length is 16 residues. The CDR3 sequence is CASSLPTPGQGAGYTF. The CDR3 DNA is TGTGCCAGCAGCTTGCCGACTCCGGGACAGGGGGCTGGCTACACCTTC. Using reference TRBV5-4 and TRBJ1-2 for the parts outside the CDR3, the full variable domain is ETGVTQSPTHLIKTRGQQVTLRCSSQSGHNTVSWYQQALGQGPQFIFQYYREEENGRGNFPPRFSGLQFPNYSSELNVNALELDDSALYLCASSLPTPGQGAGYTFGSGTRLTVV.

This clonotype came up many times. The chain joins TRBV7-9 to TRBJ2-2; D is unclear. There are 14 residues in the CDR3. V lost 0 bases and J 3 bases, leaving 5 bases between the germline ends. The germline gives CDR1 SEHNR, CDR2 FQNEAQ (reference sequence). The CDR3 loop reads CASSLASYTGELFF. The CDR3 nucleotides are TGTGCCAGCAGCTTAGCGAGCTACACCGGGGAGCTGTTTTTT.

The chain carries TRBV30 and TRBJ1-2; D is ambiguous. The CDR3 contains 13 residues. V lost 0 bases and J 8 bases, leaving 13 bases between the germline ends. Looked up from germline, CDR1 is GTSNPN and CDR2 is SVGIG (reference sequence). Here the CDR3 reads CAWSVRQLNGYTF. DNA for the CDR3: TGTGCCTGGAGTGTTAGGCAGCTTAACGGCTACACCTTC.

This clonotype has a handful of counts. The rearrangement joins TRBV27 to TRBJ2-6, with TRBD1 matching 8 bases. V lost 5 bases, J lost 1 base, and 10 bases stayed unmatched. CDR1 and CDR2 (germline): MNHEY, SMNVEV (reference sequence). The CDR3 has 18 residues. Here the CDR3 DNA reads TGTGCCAGCAGTCTTGCCGGGACAGGTTTTTCTGGGGCCAACGTCCTGACTTTC. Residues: CASSLAGTGFSGANVLTF.